This T cell receptor (beta chain) was sequenced for a study of blood T cell repertoires in COVID-19. J gave up 6 bases and V 0 bases, and 5 bases lay outside the gene matches. The CDR3 is made up of 14 amino acids. In germline, CDR1 is SEHNR, CDR2 FQNEAQ (reference sequence). Those enrolled in Seattle joined during active infection and were followed longitudinally afterward. In the study's own analysis: Estimation of nucleated cell counts relied on the amplification of reference gene primers. Some clones are missing from TCRdb's copy, which holds only in-frame ones; the method was immunoSEQ multiplex PCR. V and J calls plus clone size are reproduced from that table; the DNA served to infer D and trimming. This sample has approximately 120,000 clones; approximately 90% occur once, and the top ten carry around 1.9%.

The chain carries TRBV7-9 and TRBJ2-7, with TRBD1 matching over 7 bases. Sequenced: peripheral blood. This TCR came from a man aged 50 or older with COVID-19, enrolled during active disease. DNA of the CDR3: TGTGCCAGCAGCTTAGCAGACAGGGCGGGCGAGCAGTACTTC. Translating gives CASSLADRAGEQYF.